The next 10 T cell receptor beta chains were all read from a single sample in a study of T cells expressing NK-cell markers. From the 5' RACE reads, TCRdb lists one entry per CDR3 protein and no DNA. The sample is made up of about 260,000 distinct CDR3 sequences, and the top ten hold around 0.4% of it. Sequenced: blood T cells: a sorted CD56 or NKG2C T cell subset, CD4+ or CD8+ T cells, or bulk PBMC T cells (not recorded which). The receptors stem from a young man in good health.

The rearrangement uses TRBV7-9 and TRBJ2-1; absent DNA, TCRdb's TRBD1 call cannot be checked. Per germline, CDR1 SEHNR and CDR2 FQNEAQ (reference sequence). The CDR3 is made up of 15 amino acids. The chain's CDR3 is CASSLGGQGYNEQFF. The whole variable domain, filled in from reference TRBV7-9 and TRBJ2-1, reads DTGVSQNPRHKITKRGQNVTFRCDPISEHNRLYWYRQTLGQGPEFLTYFQNEAQLEKSRLLSDRFSAERPKGSFSTLEIQRTEQGDSAMYLCASSLGGQGYNEQFFGPGTRLTVL.

The chain uses TRBV5-6 and TRBJ2-2; TCRdb outputs TRBD1, but without DNA this stays unchecked. Germline values: CDR1 SGHDT, CDR2 YYEEEE. CDR3 length equals 13 residues. This chain's CDR3 is CASSKGATGELFF.

This sequence joins TRBV20-1 and TRBJ2-1. This CDR3 comprises 11 residues. Per germline, CDR1 DFQATT and CDR2 SNEGSKA (reference sequence). CDR3 amino acids: CSASRIYEQFF.

The chain employs TRBV20-1 and TRBJ2-1; TCRdb selects TRBD2, and the lack of DNA leaves this call unchecked. Germline values: CDR1 DFQATT, CDR2 SNEGSKA (reference sequence). This CDR3 comprises 11 residues. The CDR3 loop is CSAYSRSEQFF.

This chain links TRBV5-1 with TRBJ2-1; TCRdb outputs TRBD2, but without DNA this stays unchecked. CDR1 is SGHRS and CDR2 is YFSETQ in the germline V gene. This CDR3 is built from 20 residues. The CDR3 spells CASSQHPGTSGFSSYNEQFF.

This chain joins TRBV12-3 or TRBV12-4 and TRBJ2-3. This CDR3 is 16 amino acids long. This CDR3 is CASSRPQGRDVDTQYF.

J is TRBJ1-1 and V is TRBV27. The CDR3 sequence is 15 residues long. Germline V lookup: CDR1 MNHEY, CDR2 SMNVEV (reference sequence). CDR3 sequence: CASRNGDSGYTEAFF.

The V gene is TRBV7-8, the J gene TRBJ1-1. This CDR3 has 17 residues. In germline, CDR1 is SGHVS, CDR2 FQNEAQ. The CDR3 spells CASSPYNLGTGGGEAFF.

CDR3 region: CASSSLILFGGSYNEQFF. The genes are TRBV11-1 and TRBJ2-1; the TRBD2 assignment by TCRdb is unverifiable without DNA. Per the germline V gene, CDR1 is SGHAT and CDR2 is FQDESV (reference sequence). CDR3 length: 18 amino acids.

V usage is TRBV20-1 and J usage is TRBJ2-7; TCRdb's D call, TRBD1, is unchecked because there is no DNA. The CDR3 runs 13 residues. The V gene's germline CDR1 is DFQATT and CDR2 SNEGSKA (reference sequence). The CDR3 spells CSGGDKRQTEQYF.